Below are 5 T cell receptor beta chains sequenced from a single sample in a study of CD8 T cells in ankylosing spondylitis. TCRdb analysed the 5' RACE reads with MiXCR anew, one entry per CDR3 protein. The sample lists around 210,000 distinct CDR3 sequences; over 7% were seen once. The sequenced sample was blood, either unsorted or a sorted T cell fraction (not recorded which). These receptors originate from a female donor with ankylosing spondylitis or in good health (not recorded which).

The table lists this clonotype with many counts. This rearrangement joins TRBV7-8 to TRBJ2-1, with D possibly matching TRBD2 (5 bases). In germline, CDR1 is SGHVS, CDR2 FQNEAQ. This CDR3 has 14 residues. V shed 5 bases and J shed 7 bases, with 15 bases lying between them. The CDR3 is CASSIYGIRNEQFF. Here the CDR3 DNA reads TGTGCCAGCAGCATCTACGGGATTAGGAATGAGCAGTTCTTC.

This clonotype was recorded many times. The CDR3 sequence is CSVGQGESLHF. CDR3 sequence (DNA): TGCAGCGTGGGACAGGGAGAATCCCTCCACTTT. The chain employs TRBV29-1 and TRBJ1-6; 9 bases map to TRBD1. V shed 6 bases and J 14 bases; nucleotides not matched to a gene: 5. The CDR3 extends over 11 amino acids. In germline, CDR1 is SQVTM, CDR2 ANQGSEA.

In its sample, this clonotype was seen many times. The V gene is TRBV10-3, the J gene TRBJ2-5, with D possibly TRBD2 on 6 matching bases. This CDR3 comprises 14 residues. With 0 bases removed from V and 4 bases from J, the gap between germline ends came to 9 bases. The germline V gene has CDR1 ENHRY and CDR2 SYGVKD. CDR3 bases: TGTGCCATCAGTGAGTCATGGGGAGGAGAGACCCAGTACTTC. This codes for CAISESWGGETQYF.

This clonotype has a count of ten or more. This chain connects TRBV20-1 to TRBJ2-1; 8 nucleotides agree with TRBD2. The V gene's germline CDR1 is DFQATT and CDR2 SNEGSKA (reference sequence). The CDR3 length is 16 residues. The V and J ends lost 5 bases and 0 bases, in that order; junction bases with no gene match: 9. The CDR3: CSAGGRTWSSYNEQFF. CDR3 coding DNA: TGCAGTGCTGGCGGGAGGACCTGGAGCTCCTACAATGAGCAGTTCTTC.

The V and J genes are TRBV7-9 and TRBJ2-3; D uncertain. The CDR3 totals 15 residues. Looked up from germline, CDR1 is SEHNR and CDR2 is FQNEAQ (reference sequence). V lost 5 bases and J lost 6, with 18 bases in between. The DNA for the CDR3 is TGTGCCAGCAGCCCCCCCGAGGCGTGGATGGATACGCAGTATTTT. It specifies CASSPPEAWMDTQYF.